These 22 T cell receptor beta chains share one sample of origin, sequenced in a study of vaccination and CD4 T cells after COVID-19. With the Oncomine TCR Beta short-read assay, DNA from cultured CD4+ T cells was sequenced. TCRdb passed the PCR reads through MiXCR, listing each CDR3 protein once. The sample holds about 17,000 distinct CDR3 sequences, less than 60% seen once. Their specific antigens are unknown. Time point given: late sampling 161 to 241 days after vaccination in three convalescent patients. Noted treatment: 10-day PBMC culture with coronavirus spike peptide pools or control peptides (ViraFEST assay). The sequencing used CD4+ T cells from blood, cultured in vitro, collected about 7 months after SARS-CoV-2 vaccination. These TCRs come from a human donor who had recovered from COVID-19.

This clonotype came up a few times. V is TRBV7-2 and J is TRBJ1-1; the match to TRBD1 covers 9 bases. The CDR3 consists of 14 residues. Germline CDR1 and CDR2: SGHTA and FQGNSA. With V trimmed by 5 bases and J by 4 bases, 5 bases remained unmatched. The CDR3 region has the DNA TGTGCCAGCAGCCCCGGGACAGGGCGCACTGAAGCTTTCTTT. It codes for CASSPGTGRTEAFF.

V and J are TRBV18 and TRBJ2-6; a weak D match, TRBD1 (6 bases). V dropped 1 base and J dropped 0 bases, with 19 bases sitting between them. CDR3 length: 20 residues. The V gene's germline CDR1 is KGHSH and CDR2 LQKENI. The CDR3 DNA reads as TGTGCCAGCTCACCACTACGCCTTTGGACAGACGCCTCTGGGGCCAACGTCCTGACTTTC. Translated, it gives CASSPLRLWTDASGANVLTF.

This chain connects TRBV6-5 to TRBJ2-3; D ambiguous. The CDR3 contains 15 residues. Germline CDR1 is MNHEY and CDR2 is SVGAGI. Trimming took off 4 bases at V and 6 bases at J, with 17 bases between the two ends. CDR3 amino acids: CASSSTASQRDTQYF. CDR3 nucleotides: TGTGCCAGCAGTTCCACCGCGAGCCAGAGGGATACGCAGTATTTT.

This sequence joins TRBV5-1 and TRBJ2-7, with D hard to call. This CDR3 is built from 12 residues. Germline assignment: CDR1 SGHRS and CDR2 YFSETQ. V lost 2 bases, J lost 3 bases, and 6 bases lay in between. This CDR3 is CASSFSGYEQYF. In DNA, the CDR3 is TGCGCCAGCAGCTTCTCTGGCTACGAGCAGTACTTC.

The genes are TRBV2 and TRBJ1-2; 7 nucleotides align to TRBD1. Germline lookup yields CDR1 SNHLY and CDR2 FYNNEI. The J segment lost 6 bases and the V segment lost 6 bases, leaving 7 bases of the junction unmatched. CDR3 size: 13 residues. DNA of the CDR3: TGTGCCAGCAGGCAACAGGGGAAGGATGGCTACACCTTC. Its translation is CASRQQGKDGYTF.

The chain is built from TRBV10-3 and TRBJ2-7; 8 positions match TRBD2. The germline gives CDR1 ENHRY, CDR2 SYGVKD. This CDR3 comprises 14 residues. V gave up 6 bases and J gave up 2 bases; unmatched junction bases: 6. This CDR3 reads CAIRGAGDPYEQYF. Here the CDR3 DNA reads TGTGCCATCAGGGGAGCGGGGGACCCCTACGAGCAGTACTTC.

The chain recombines TRBV12-5 with TRBJ2-1; TRBD2 is a possible D gene (5 bases). Trimming took 6 bases from V and 8 from J, leaving 17 bases between them. Per the germline V gene, CDR1 is LGHNT and CDR2 is FRNRAP. This CDR3 contains 14 residues. The CDR3 loop is CASGSRPLRDEQFF. The CDR3 DNA is TGTGCTAGTGGCTCCCGACCTCTGCGGGATGAGCAGTTCTTC.

The chain combines TRBV20-1 with TRBJ1-3, with 8 bases that match TRBD1. Trimming took 5 bases from V and 5 from J; bases not matched to a gene: 5. This CDR3 has 13 residues. Germline V CDR1 and CDR2: DFQATT, SNEGSKA (reference sequence). CDR3 nucleotide sequence: TGCAGTGCTGTCCGGGACAGGAGAAACACCATATATTTT. It specifies CSAVRDRRNTIYF.

V gene TRBV7-9 combines with J gene TRBJ1-3; D perhaps matches TRBD1 (5 bases). Per germline, CDR1 SEHNR and CDR2 FQNEAQ (reference sequence). Trimming left V 2 bases short and J 0 bases short, with 20 bases between. This CDR3 comprises 19 residues. Here the CDR3 DNA reads TGTGCCAGCAGCTTATTTGTTAATGGGGACCTTCACTCTGGAAACACCATATATTTT. This codes for CASSLFVNGDLHSGNTIYF.

The chain employs TRBV6-5 and TRBJ1-2; possibly TRBD1 for D (5 bases). The ends were cut back, 4 bases at V and 4 bases at J, with 19 bases in the middle. This CDR3 is built from 16 residues. Germline values: CDR1 MNHEY, CDR2 SVGAGI. CDR3 sequence: CASSFIPSLGGYGYTF. In nucleotides, the CDR3 is TGTGCCAGCAGTTTCATCCCCTCGTTGGGGGGCTATGGCTACACCTTC.

This rearrangement joins TRBV12-3 or TRBV12-4 to TRBJ1-6, with 8 positions matching TRBD1. The J segment lost 12 bases and the V segment lost 6 bases, leaving 13 bases of the junction unmatched. This CDR3 is 15 amino acids long. CDR3 coding DNA: TGTGCCAGCAGGGGCCGTGACAGGGGTTATTTACCCCTCCACTTT. As protein: CASRGRDRGYLPLHF.

The chain recombines TRBV7-2 with TRBJ2-7; weak D call: TRBD2 (7 bases). V lost 3 bases to trimming and J lost 6 bases, with 12 bases between them. The CDR3 spans 13 residues. The V gene's germline CDR1 is SGHTA and CDR2 FQGNSA. The DNA for the CDR3 is TGTGCCAGCAGCTTTCGGGGGGCTGCCGAGCAGTACTTC. Its translation: CASSFRGAAEQYF.

In its sample, this clonotype was seen a few times. The rearrangement joins TRBV7-2 to TRBJ2-1; 10 bases fit TRBD2. CDR1 and CDR2 (germline): SGHTA, FQGNSA. This CDR3 is 13 amino acids long. The trim removed 10 bases at V and 5 bases at J, leaving 5 bases unmatched. CDR3 region: CATVSGRNNEQFF. The CDR3 DNA sequence: TGTGCCACCGTTAGCGGGAGGAACAATGAGCAGTTCTTC.

This clonotype was seen more than once but under ten times. The chain joins TRBV27 to TRBJ1-6, with 8 positions matching TRBD1. The CDR3 loop spans 15 amino acids. The ends lost 8 bases at V and 8 bases at J; junction bases unmatched: 11. Germline lookup yields CDR1 MNHEY and CDR2 SMNVEV (reference sequence). CDR3 nucleotides: TGTGCCAGCGGAACAGGGGGACCGTTGTATTCACCCCTCCACTTT. Protein product: CASGTGGPLYSPLHF.

The rearrangement uses TRBV7-9 and TRBJ1-5; D is undetermined. Per germline, CDR1 SEHNR and CDR2 FQNEAQ (reference sequence). The CDR3 runs 12 residues. V was shortened by 0 bases and J by 9 bases, with 6 bases between the two germline ends. The CDR3 bases are TGTGCCAGCAGCTTAGCACTCGGGCCCCAGCATTTT. It is translated as CASSLALGPQHF.

This clonotype appeared a few times. The chain joins TRBV20-1 to TRBJ1-1; TRBD1 might be the D (6 bases). CDR3 length: 14 amino acids. V shed 0 bases and J shed 4 bases, with 12 bases lying between them. Germline V CDR1 and CDR2: DFQATT, SNEGSKA (reference sequence). The chain's CDR3 is CSARDGAGATEAFF. The CDR3 bases are TGCAGTGCTAGAGATGGGGCAGGGGCCACTGAAGCTTTCTTT.

The genes are TRBV6-4 and TRBJ2-5, with D uncertain. The CDR3 length is 12 residues. V was clipped by 4 bases and J by 1 base, with 4 bases between them. Germline V CDR1 and CDR2: MRHNA, SNTAGT. The CDR3 here is CASSALQETQYF. In DNA, the CDR3 is TGTGCCAGCAGTGCCCTCCAAGAGACCCAGTACTTC.

This clonotype came up a few times. CDR3 loop: CATSDSYGGSEDTQYF. CDR3 DNA sequence: TGTGCCACCAGTGACTCATATGGCGGGAGCGAAGATACGCAGTATTTT. The chain combines TRBV24-1 with TRBJ2-3; 7 nucleotides align to TRBD2. Trimming cost V 4 bases and J 5 bases; bases outside gene matches: 11. The CDR3 spans 16 residues. Looked up from germline, CDR1 is KGHDR and CDR2 is SFDVKD.

The chain uses TRBV10-3 and TRBJ1-2, with D possibly matching TRBD1 (6 bases). The germline CDR1 and CDR2 sequences are ENHRY and SYGVKD. The CDR3 runs 14 residues. Trimming stripped 5 bases from V and 1 base from J, with 11 bases between. The CDR3 region is CAISKGQLNYGYTF. For the CDR3, the DNA is TGTGCCATCAGTAAGGGACAACTTAACTATGGCTACACCTTC.

This clonotype was seen more than once but under ten times. The chain is built from TRBV7-3 and TRBJ2-2; 10 nucleotides agree with TRBD2. Germline V CDR1 and CDR2: SGHTA, FQGTGA. This CDR3 is built from 16 residues. The V and J ends lost 4 bases and 3 bases, in that order; junction bases with no gene match: 5. The CDR3 here is CASSSKTSGYTGELFF. In DNA form, the CDR3 reads TGTGCCAGCAGCTCCAAGACTAGCGGGTACACCGGGGAGCTGTTTTTT.

This clonotype was seen just once. The rearrangement joins TRBV11-2 to TRBJ2-5, with 9 bases fitting TRBD2. The CDR3 contains 15 residues. Germline V gene data show CDR1 as SGHAT and CDR2 as FQNNGV. V lost 6 bases to trimming and J lost 2 bases; unmatched junction nucleotides: 7. The CDR3 DNA is TGTGCCAGCAGAATGCTAGCGGGGAGGCAAGAGACCCAGTACTTC. It encodes CASRMLAGRQETQYF. Combining the CDR3 with reference TRBV11-2 and TRBJ2-5 gives the whole variable domain EAGVAQSPRYKIIEKRQSVAFWCNPISGHATLYWYQQILGQGPKLLIQFQNNGVVDDSQLPKDRFSAERLKGVDSTLKIQPAKLEDSAVYLCASRMLAGRQETQYFGPGTRLLVL.

The rearrangement links TRBV20-1 to TRBJ1-5; no reliable D call. The CDR3 has 14 residues. The V end was cut by 1 base, the J end by 3 bases, with 10 bases between. Germline values: CDR1 DFQATT, CDR2 SNEGSKA (reference sequence). CDR3 protein: CSARVPGDNQPQHF. The CDR3 DNA reads as TGCAGTGCTAGAGTCCCTGGAGACAATCAGCCCCAGCATTTT.